Following are 13 T cell receptor beta chains from one sample sequenced in a study of shared clonotypes between healthy human individuals. Sequenced by immunoSEQ multiplex PCR; TCRdb stores in-frame clones only, minus some. This table holds around 1.1 million clones, around 78% found once. Sequenced input: memory CD4+ T cells from PBMCs. Subset here: CD45RA-negative fraction. These receptors were obtained from a man aged 18 to 29 in good health. Some clones in this sample may be carry-over from other donors' samples.

A word on this clone: Additional DNA sequences in this sample encode the identical CDR3. J is TRBJ2-5 and V is TRBV7-3; D may be TRBD1 or TRBD2 (6 bases each). The CDR3 is 15 amino acids. CDR1 is SGHTA, CDR2 FQGTGA, per germline. The V gene lost 2 bases and the J gene lost 1 base, with 11 bases spanning the gap. CDR3 in amino acids: CASSLGGGRQETQYF. The CDR3 bases are TGTGCCAGCAGCTTAGGAGGGGGTCGCCAAGAGACCCAGTACTTC.

The gene calls are TRBV7-2 and TRBJ2-3; the match to TRBD2 covers 9 bases. Trimming at V came to 8 bases and at J to 5 bases, leaving 8 bases not matched to a gene. This CDR3 has 14 residues. Germline CDR1 reads SGHTA; CDR2 reads FQGNSA. The CDR3 is CASVKSSGRDTQYF. CDR3 coding DNA: TGTGCCAGCGTAAAAAGTAGCGGGAGAGATACGCAGTATTTT.

J is TRBJ2-4 and V is TRBV19, with TRBD2 as a possible D gene (5 bases). Germline V gives CDR1 LNHDA, CDR2 SQIVND (reference sequence). V was trimmed by 3 bases and J by 9 bases, leaving 12 bases between them. CDR3 length: 13 residues. DNA for the CDR3: TGTGCCAGTAGTATCGGCGGGCCCGGCATTCAGTACTTC. Translated, it gives CASSIGGPGIQYF.

The gene calls are TRBV5-4 and TRBJ1-1, with D uncertain. The V end lost 0 bases, the J end lost 1 base, and 7 bases lay between the germline ends. The germline gives CDR1 SGHNT, CDR2 YYREEE (reference sequence). The CDR3 length is 14 residues. In DNA, the CDR3 is TGTGCCAGCAGCTTGGGGTGGGGGAACACTGAAGCTTTCTTT. It is translated as CASSLGWGNTEAFF.

This clone has at least ten counts. The DNA of the CDR3 is TGTGCCAGCAGCACCGGGACACCCACTGAAGCTTTCTTT. It is translated as CASSTGTPTEAFF. The rearrangement joins TRBV6-6 to TRBJ1-1; possible D gene TRBD1, 6 bases. Trimming removed 6 bases from V and 4 bases from J, with 12 bases in between. The V gene's germline CDR1 is MNHNY and CDR2 SVGAGI (reference sequence). This CDR3 spans 13 amino acids.

The rearrangement links TRBV5-4 to TRBJ2-7; possibly TRBD1 for D (6 bases). This CDR3 comprises 14 residues. Trimming took 4 bases from V and 4 from J, leaving 15 bases between them. Germline V gene sequence: CDR1 SGHNT, CDR2 YYREEE (reference sequence). CDR3 in amino acids: CASSPGWGQYEQYF. CDR3 nucleotides: TGTGCCAGCAGCCCCGGCTGGGGGCAATACGAGCAGTACTTC.

Many counts were recorded for this clone. The chain is built from TRBV27 and TRBJ1-2, with D possibly TRBD1 on 5 matching bases. Deletions cut 5 bases from V and 7 bases from J, with 20 bases between. Per germline, CDR1 MNHEY and CDR2 SMNVEV (reference sequence). The CDR3 has 15 amino acids. In nucleotides, the CDR3 is TGTGCCAGCAGTAAATCCCGAGGGGAGACGGTTGGCTACACCTTC. Translating it yields CASSKSRGETVGYTF.

This rearrangement joins TRBV28 to TRBJ2-7; D is unclear. CDR1 MDHEN and CDR2 SYDVKM come from the germline V gene. The V end was cut by 8 bases, the J end by 0 bases, with 14 bases between. CDR3 length: 14 residues. CDR3 amino acids: CASASALRSYEQYF. In nucleotides, the CDR3 is TGTGCCAGCGCCTCGGCCCTCCGCTCCTACGAGCAGTACTTC.

The V and J genes are TRBV5-1 and TRBJ1-1, with D possibly TRBD1 on 5 matching bases. The germline CDR1 and CDR2 sequences are SGHRS and YFSETQ. The CDR3 loop spans 15 amino acids. The V end was cut by 0 bases, the J end by 5 bases, with 14 bases between. As DNA, the CDR3 is TGCGCCAGCAGCTTGGCTTTGCCGTCAGGGACTGAAGCTTTCTTT. Protein sequence: CASSLALPSGTEAFF.

Turning to this clone: An end of the junction does not agree with germline; a read error may underlie this. The chain is built from TRBV28 and TRBJ1-2; possibly TRBD1 for D (6 bases). The CDR3 covers 17 residues. Germline values: CDR1 MDHEN, CDR2 SYDVKM. The CDR3 nucleotides are TGTGCCTGCAGTTTAATTTTGGGGGCGGAGAAGAATTATGGCTACACCTTC. Translated, it gives CACSLILGAEKNYGYTF.

Regarding this clone: One junction end does not reproduce the germline sequence, and a read error may be involved. The chain links TRBV6-6 to TRBJ2-1, with D perhaps matching TRBD1 (6 bases). Germline V gives CDR1 MNHNY, CDR2 SVGAGI (reference sequence). This CDR3 contains 15 residues. This CDR3 is CASSYFWGLYNEQFF. The CDR3 DNA reads as TGTGCCAGCAGCTACTTTTGGGGGCTCTACAATGAGCAGTTCTTC.

The V and J genes are TRBV14 and TRBJ2-1, with D unresolved. The V end lost 2 bases, the J end lost 8 bases, and 4 bases lay between the germline ends. The germline CDR1 and CDR2 sequences are SGHDN and FVKESK. The CDR3 is 11 residues long. CDR3: CASSQLYEQFF. In DNA form, the CDR3 reads TGTGCCAGCAGCCAACTCTATGAGCAGTTCTTC.

J is TRBJ1-2 and V is TRBV7-2; unclear D gene. The CDR3 contains 14 residues. V was pared by 5 bases and J by 6 bases, with 16 bases between. Germline assignment: CDR1 SGHTA and CDR2 FQGNSA. For the CDR3, the DNA is TGTGCCAGCAGCCCAGACGGGAGGGTAAATGGCTACACCTTC. Translating it yields CASSPDGRVNGYTF.